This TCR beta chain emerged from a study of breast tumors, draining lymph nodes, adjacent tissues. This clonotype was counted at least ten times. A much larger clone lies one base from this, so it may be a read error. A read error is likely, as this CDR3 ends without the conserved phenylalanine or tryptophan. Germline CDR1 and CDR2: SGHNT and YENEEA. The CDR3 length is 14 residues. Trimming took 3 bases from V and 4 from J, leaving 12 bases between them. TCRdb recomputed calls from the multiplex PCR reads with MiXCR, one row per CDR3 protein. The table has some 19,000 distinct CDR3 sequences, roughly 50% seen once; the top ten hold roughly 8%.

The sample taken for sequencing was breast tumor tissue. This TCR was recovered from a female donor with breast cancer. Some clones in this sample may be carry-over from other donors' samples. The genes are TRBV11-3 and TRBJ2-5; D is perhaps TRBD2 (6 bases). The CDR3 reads CASSLRQGGETQYL. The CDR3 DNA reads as TGTGCCAGCAGCTTGAGGCAGGGAGGAGAGACCCAGTACCTC.